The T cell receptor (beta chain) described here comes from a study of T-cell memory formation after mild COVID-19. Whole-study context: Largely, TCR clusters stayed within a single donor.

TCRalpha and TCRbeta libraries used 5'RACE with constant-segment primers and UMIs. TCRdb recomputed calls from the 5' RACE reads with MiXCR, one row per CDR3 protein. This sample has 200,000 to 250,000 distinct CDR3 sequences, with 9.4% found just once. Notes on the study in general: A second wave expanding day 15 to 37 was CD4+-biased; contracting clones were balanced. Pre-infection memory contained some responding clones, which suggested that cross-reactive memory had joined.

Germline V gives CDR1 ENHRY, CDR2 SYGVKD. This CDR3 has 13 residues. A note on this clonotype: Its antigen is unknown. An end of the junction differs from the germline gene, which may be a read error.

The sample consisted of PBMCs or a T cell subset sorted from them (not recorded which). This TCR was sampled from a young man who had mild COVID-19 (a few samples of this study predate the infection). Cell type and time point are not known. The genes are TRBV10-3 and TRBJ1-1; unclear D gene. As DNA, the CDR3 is TGTGCCATCAGTGAGTCACGGAGGTTCACTGAAGCTTTT. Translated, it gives CAISESRRFTEAF.